The entry below describes one TCR beta chain. Its antigen is unknown. No much larger clone exists at a distance of one base, and base qualities are not known. The collaborating institutions used their own protocols to collect whole blood in K2EDTA tubes. For TCRbeta analysis, collaborator samples were shipped as frozen whole blood, as isolated PBMCs, or as DNA extracted from either sample type. The germline V end is reduced by 4 bases and the J end by 2 bases; junction bases left unmatched: 2. From the cysteine up to the phenylalanine, the CDR3 has a length of 14 residues. Of all the DNA, just the CDR3 is kept, 42 bases in frame from base 1. As encoded in the germline V gene (reference sequence), CDR1 is SGHKS while CDR2 is YYEKEE. TCRbeta CDR3 regions were amplified from genomic DNA using the immunoSEQ Assay, a bias-controlled multiplex PCR. Turning to the authors' computational methods: Nucleated cell counts per sample were estimated from amplification of reference gene primers within the assay. Sequence reads were collapsed and filtered to measure the absolute abundance of every unique TCRbeta CDR3 rearrangement. For each sample, productive Simpson clonality was calculated as the square root of Simpson's diversity index across productive rearrangements. TCRdb took this table from immuneACCESS and kept in-frame rearrangements with V and J called. Such tables lack part of the clones; where checked against another copy, unresolved V genes explain under half of the gap, and the rest is unexplained. The D gene and trimming were derived from the DNA, and the V and J assignments and clone size from that table. Across this sample there are about 58,000 clones, with about 84% seen only once. The top ten clones comprise roughly 4.7% of the sample.

The source of the sample is a study of blood T cell repertoires in COVID-19 (dated by TCRdb to about 2020). A note on the overall study: Collaborator samples came from the United States, Italy and Spain and covered acute and convalescent phases of COVID-19. The prospective study material was composed of cDNA or gDNA derived from T cells, B-cell-depleted T cells, or PBMCs. The dataset comprised deeply sampled blood TCRbeta repertoires from subjects exposed to, actively infected with, or recovered from COVID-19. The repertoires were released in a freely available public database meant as a resource for research on the immune response to SARS-CoV-2. Samples came from the ongoing ImmuneRACE study (first 160 participants) plus 1,254 subjects from 6 global collaborators. Nearly every sample came with metadata listing a de-identified subject ID, COVID-19 status, age in years and sex. Where HLA class I and class II types were available, the types were taken from metadata supplied by the sample provider, not from assay-based typing. Overall results and qualifications from the work: Clinical and demographic metadata were provided uncurated, with the amount varying by source and participant.

The sequence came from a man aged 35-49 years with active COVID-19. In this chain, TRBV5-5 is recombined with TRBJ2-1, and 8 junction bases match TRBD1. Source material: peripheral blood. The bases are TGTGCCAGCAGCCGGGACAGGACCTACAATGAGCAGTTCTTC. This translates into CASSRDRTYNEQFF.